A selection of T cell receptor beta chains follows, all from one sample in a study of cytomegalovirus exposure and HLA in healthy donors. TCRdb's table, derived via immunoSEQ multiplex PCR, lists solely in-frame clones and lacks some. This sample yields 90,000 to 150,000 clones, of which over 75% are seen a single time; under 6.5% belongs to the top ten. The sample taken for sequencing was PBMCs. The receptors were gathered from a woman aged 18-29 years in good health and CMV-seropositive. CDR3s include the opening cysteine and the closing phenylalanine or tryptophan. D genes are given only for firm matches. Clone sizes are given selectively: once, few, many, or a class where the clone is expanded.

j_gene: TRBJ2-3; d_gene: TRBD2; abundance: .; v_gene: TRBV5-6; CDR3nt: TGTGCCAGCAGCTTGGCTCAGGGAGGGCATGATACGCAGTATTTT; CDR3aa: CASSLAQGGHDTQYF
j_gene: TRBJ1-1; d_gene: .; abundance: .; v_gene: TRBV11-3; CDR3nt: TGTGCCAGCAGCCCCGGGGGGATCACTGAAGCTTTCTTT; CDR3aa: CASSPGGITEAFF
j_gene: TRBJ2-7; d_gene: .; abundance: .; v_gene: TRBV5-1; CDR3nt: TGCGCCAGCAGAGGGGTACAGCATAGCTCCTACGAGCAGTACTTC; CDR3aa: CASRGVQHSSYEQYF
j_gene: TRBJ2-3; d_gene: TRBD2; abundance: .; v_gene: TRBV30; CDR3nt: TGTGCCTGGACCCTCGGGCTAGCGGGGGCGGGAGATACGCAGTATTTT; CDR3aa: CAWTLGLAGAGDTQYF
j_gene: TRBJ1-2; d_gene: .; abundance: .; v_gene: TRBV6-5; CDR3nt: TGTGCCAGCAGAAACAGGGATGGCTACACCTTC; CDR3aa: CASRNRDGYTF
j_gene: TRBJ1-1; d_gene: .; abundance: .; v_gene: TRBV18; CDR3nt: TGTGCCAGCTCCCCTGGCCCCGGCGGGTACACTGAAGCTTTCTTT; CDR3aa: CASSPGPGGYTEAFF
j_gene: TRBJ2-5; d_gene: TRBD1; abundance: .; v_gene: TRBV5-4; CDR3nt: TGTGCCAGCAGCTTGCTGCGACAGGGACAAGAGACCCAGTACTTC; CDR3aa: CASSLLRQGQETQYF
j_gene: TRBJ1-1; d_gene: .; abundance: .; v_gene: TRBV9; CDR3nt: TGTGCCAGCAGCGTAGGAACAGGGAGCACTGAAGCTTTCTTT; CDR3aa: CASSVGTGSTEAFF
j_gene: TRBJ1-2; d_gene: .; abundance: .; v_gene: TRBV6-5; CDR3nt: TGTGCCAGCAGTGACTCATCCAATGGCTACACCTTC; CDR3aa: CASSDSSNGYTF
j_gene: TRBJ2-7; d_gene: TRBD2; abundance: .; v_gene: TRBV18; CDR3nt: TGTGCCAGCTCACCAACCCTAGCGGATAAGTACGAGCAGTACTTC; CDR3aa: CASSPTLADKYEQYF
j_gene: TRBJ2-1; d_gene: TRBD1; abundance: .; v_gene: TRBV4-1; CDR3nt: TGCGCCAGCAGCCAAGATCCAGGGACAGGGAGTAATGAGCAGTTCTTC; CDR3aa: CASSQDPGTGSNEQFF
j_gene: TRBJ2-2; d_gene: TRBD2; abundance: .; v_gene: TRBV5-1; CDR3nt: TGCGCCAGCAGCTTGGGACTAGCGGGGCTGAACACCGGGGAGCTGTTTTTT; CDR3aa: CASSLGLAGLNTGELFF
j_gene: TRBJ1-1; d_gene: TRBD1; abundance: .; v_gene: TRBV6-5; CDR3nt: TGTGCCAGCAGTTATGGGACAGTGAACACTGAAGCTTTCTTT; CDR3aa: CASSYGTVNTEAFF
j_gene: TRBJ2-3; d_gene: .; abundance: .; v_gene: TRBV7-9; CDR3nt: TGTGCCAGCAGCTTAGTAGCGGCCCCTGCAGATACGCAGTATTTT; CDR3aa: CASSLVAAPADTQYF
j_gene: TRBJ2-1; d_gene: TRBD2; abundance: .; v_gene: TRBV2; CDR3nt: TGTGCCAGCAGCGAAAGCGGGGGTTACAATGAGCAGTTCTTC; CDR3aa: CASSESGGYNEQFF
j_gene: TRBJ1-1; d_gene: .; abundance: .; v_gene: TRBV6-5; CDR3nt: TGTGCCAGCAGTTACGGGGTGCGAGGGACTGAAGCTTTCTTT; CDR3aa: CASSYGVRGTEAFF
j_gene: TRBJ2-7; d_gene: .; abundance: .; v_gene: TRBV14; CDR3nt: TGTGCCAGCAGCCAAAACAACATTGCCGAGCAGTACTTC; CDR3aa: CASSQNNIAEQYF
j_gene: TRBJ1-1; d_gene: TRBD1; abundance: .; v_gene: TRBV7-2; CDR3nt: TGTGCCAGCAGCTTCGCCAGTAGGGGGACAGGCCTAGGAGCTTTCTTT; CDR3aa: CASSFASRGTGLGAFF
j_gene: TRBJ1-2; d_gene: TRBD1; abundance: .; v_gene: TRBV7-8; CDR3nt: TGTGCCAGCAGCCCGACAGGGGAAAACTATGGCTACACCTTC; CDR3aa: CASSPTGENYGYTF
j_gene: TRBJ2-2; d_gene: .; abundance: .; v_gene: TRBV5-1; CDR3nt: TGCGCCAGCAGCTTACAGGGTACCGGGGAGCTGTTTTTT; CDR3aa: CASSLQGTGELFF
j_gene: TRBJ2-3; d_gene: TRBD1; abundance: .; v_gene: TRBV7-8; CDR3nt: TGTGCCAGCAGCTTAAGGGACAGCCGAGATACGCAGTATTTT; CDR3aa: CASSLRDSRDTQYF
j_gene: TRBJ1-4; d_gene: .; abundance: few; v_gene: TRBV2; CDR3nt: TGTGCCAGCAGGAAAGAGACTCTTGAGGAAAAACTGTTTTTT; CDR3aa: CASRKETLEEKLFF
j_gene: TRBJ2-7; d_gene: TRBD2; abundance: once; v_gene: TRBV11-2; CDR3nt: TGTGCCAGCAGCTTCCGGGGGGGGAGCTCCTACGAGCAGTACTTC; CDR3aa: CASSFRGGSSYEQYF
j_gene: TRBJ2-2; d_gene: TRBD2; abundance: .; v_gene: TRBV4-2; CDR3nt: TGTGCCAGCAGCCATAAGGGGACTAGAATAACCGGGGAGCTGTTTTTT; CDR3aa: CASSHKGTRITGELFF
j_gene: TRBJ2-7; d_gene: .; abundance: .; v_gene: TRBV19; CDR3nt: TGTGCCAGTAGTATGGGCAGTAGCTACGAGCAGTACTTC; CDR3aa: CASSMGSSYEQYF
j_gene: TRBJ1-1; d_gene: .; abundance: .; v_gene: TRBV6-5; CDR3nt: TGTGCCAGCAGTTACGATTCGGGGACTACTGAAGCTTTCTTT; CDR3aa: CASSYDSGTTEAFF
j_gene: TRBJ2-7; d_gene: TRBD2; abundance: .; v_gene: TRBV5-1; CDR3nt: TGCGCCAGCAGCGAGACACTAGCGGGAGCCGCCGAGCAGTACTTC; CDR3aa: CASSETLAGAAEQYF
j_gene: TRBJ1-1; d_gene: .; abundance: .; v_gene: TRBV9; CDR3nt: TGTGCCAGCAGCGTAGGACCTTCCCCGGGACAACCGAACACTGAAGCTTTCTTT; CDR3aa: CASSVGPSPGQPNTEAFF
j_gene: TRBJ2-1; d_gene: TRBD1; abundance: .; v_gene: TRBV5-1; CDR3nt: TGCGCCAGCAGCTTGGGACAGGGCAGTTCGACTGAGCAGTTCTTC; CDR3aa: CASSLGQGSSTEQFF
j_gene: TRBJ1-3; d_gene: .; abundance: few; v_gene: TRBV30; CDR3nt: TGTGCCTGGTCAGGGGAAGGGGGTACGACCCGGCTATATTTT; CDR3aa: CAWSGEGGTTRLYF
j_gene: TRBJ2-1; d_gene: TRBD2; abundance: .; v_gene: TRBV28; CDR3nt: TGTGCCAGCAGTTCTGCGGGTAGCGGGACGGATGAGCAGTTCTTC; CDR3aa: CASSSAGSGTDEQFF
j_gene: TRBJ1-2; d_gene: TRBD1; abundance: .; v_gene: TRBV6-1; CDR3nt: TGTGCCAGCAGGGACAGGGTTGGTGGCTACACCTTC; CDR3aa: CASRDRVGGYTF
j_gene: TRBJ1-3; d_gene: TRBD1; abundance: .; v_gene: TRBV2; CDR3nt: TGTGCCAGCAGTCTCCAGGGGGGAAAGTCTGGAAACACCATATATTTT; CDR3aa: CASSLQGGKSGNTIYF
j_gene: TRBJ1-5; d_gene: .; abundance: .; v_gene: TRBV6-6; CDR3nt: TGTGCCAGCAGTTACAGGTGGGAGAATCAGCCCCAGCATTTT; CDR3aa: CASSYRWENQPQHF
j_gene: TRBJ2-1; d_gene: TRBD2; abundance: .; v_gene: TRBV2; CDR3nt: TGTGCCAGCAGGGGTACTAGCGGGAGACTGGATGAGCAGTTCTTC; CDR3aa: CASRGTSGRLDEQFF
j_gene: TRBJ2-1; d_gene: .; abundance: .; v_gene: TRBV7-2; CDR3nt: TGTGCCAGCAGCTTGAAAAGCGGAAAGACCTACAATGAGCAGTTCTTC; CDR3aa: CASSLKSGKTYNEQFF
j_gene: TRBJ2-3; d_gene: TRBD1; abundance: .; v_gene: TRBV5-1; CDR3nt: TGCGCCAGCAGCTGGACAGGGGGCAGCACAGATACGCAGTATTTT; CDR3aa: CASSWTGGSTDTQYF
j_gene: TRBJ2-1; d_gene: .; abundance: .; v_gene: TRBV11-3; CDR3nt: TGTGCCAGCGGGGGGAGCTCCTACAATGAGCAGTTCTTC; CDR3aa: CASGGSSYNEQFF
j_gene: TRBJ1-3; d_gene: TRBD1; abundance: .; v_gene: TRBV6-5; CDR3nt: TGTGCCAGCAGTTACTCCCACAGGGGGCATGGAAACACCATATATTTT; CDR3aa: CASSYSHRGHGNTIYF
j_gene: TRBJ2-7; d_gene: .; abundance: .; v_gene: TRBV7-2; CDR3nt: TGTGCCAGCAGCTTAGGTGTCGGGGTAGCCTACGAGCAGTACTTC; CDR3aa: CASSLGVGVAYEQYF
j_gene: TRBJ2-5; d_gene: TRBD1; abundance: .; v_gene: TRBV5-1; CDR3nt: TGCGCCAGCAGGGAACAGGGGATTAGGGGAGAGACCCAGTACTTC; CDR3aa: CASREQGIRGETQYF
j_gene: TRBJ1-1; d_gene: .; abundance: few; v_gene: TRBV30; CDR3nt: TGTGCCTGGAGTCCACTGCAGAACACTGAAGCTTTCTTT; CDR3aa: CAWSPLQNTEAFF